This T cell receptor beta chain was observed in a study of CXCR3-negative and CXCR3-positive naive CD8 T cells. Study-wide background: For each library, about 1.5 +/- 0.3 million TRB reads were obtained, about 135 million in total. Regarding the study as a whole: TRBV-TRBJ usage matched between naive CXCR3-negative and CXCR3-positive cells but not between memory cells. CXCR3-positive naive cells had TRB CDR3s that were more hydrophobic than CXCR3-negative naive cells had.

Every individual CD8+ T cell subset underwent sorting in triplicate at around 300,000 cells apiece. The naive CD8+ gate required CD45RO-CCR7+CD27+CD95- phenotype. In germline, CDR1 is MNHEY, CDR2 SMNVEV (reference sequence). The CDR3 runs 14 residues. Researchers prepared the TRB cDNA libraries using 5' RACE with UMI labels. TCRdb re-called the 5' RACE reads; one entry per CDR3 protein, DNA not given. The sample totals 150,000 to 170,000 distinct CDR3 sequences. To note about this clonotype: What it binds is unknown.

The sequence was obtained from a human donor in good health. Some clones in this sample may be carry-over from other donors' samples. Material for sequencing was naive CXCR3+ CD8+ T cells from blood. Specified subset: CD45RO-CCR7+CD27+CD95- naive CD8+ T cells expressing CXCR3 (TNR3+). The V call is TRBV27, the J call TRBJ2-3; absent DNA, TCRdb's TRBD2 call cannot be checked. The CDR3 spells CASSSGLQADTQYF.